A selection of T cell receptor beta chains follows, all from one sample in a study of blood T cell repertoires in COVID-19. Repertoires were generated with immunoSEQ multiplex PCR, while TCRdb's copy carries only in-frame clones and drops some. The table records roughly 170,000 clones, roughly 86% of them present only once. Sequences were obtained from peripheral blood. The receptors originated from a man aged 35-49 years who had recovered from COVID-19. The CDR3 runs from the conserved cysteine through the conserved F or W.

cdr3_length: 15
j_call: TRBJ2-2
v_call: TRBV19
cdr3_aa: CASSINPGSTGELFF

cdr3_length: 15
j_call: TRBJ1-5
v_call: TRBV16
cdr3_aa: CASSQGRTGNQPQHF

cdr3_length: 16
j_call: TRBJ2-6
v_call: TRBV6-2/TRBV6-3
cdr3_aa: CASSFNTGSGANVLTF

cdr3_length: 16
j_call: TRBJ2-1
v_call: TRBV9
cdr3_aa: CASSVGQGYPYNEQFF

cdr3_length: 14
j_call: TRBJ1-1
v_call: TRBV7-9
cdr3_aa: CASSLTSTNTEAFF

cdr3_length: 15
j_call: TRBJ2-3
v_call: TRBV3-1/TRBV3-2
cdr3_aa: CASSQESGLGDTQYF

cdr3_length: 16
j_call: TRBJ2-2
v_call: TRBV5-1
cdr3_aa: CASTLAGTSGSRELFF

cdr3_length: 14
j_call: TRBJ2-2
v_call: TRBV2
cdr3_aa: CASSGRVSSGELFF

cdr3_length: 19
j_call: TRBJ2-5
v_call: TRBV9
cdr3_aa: CASSVGALAGVGRQETQYF

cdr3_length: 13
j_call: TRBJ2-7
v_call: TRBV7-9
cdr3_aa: CASSGPGPYEQYF

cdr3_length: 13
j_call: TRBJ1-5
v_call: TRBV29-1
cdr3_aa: CSVGGQGNQPQHF

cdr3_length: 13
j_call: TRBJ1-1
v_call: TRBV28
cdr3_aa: CASSWNQGVEAFF

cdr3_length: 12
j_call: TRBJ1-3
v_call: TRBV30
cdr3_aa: CAWRSGSYTIYF

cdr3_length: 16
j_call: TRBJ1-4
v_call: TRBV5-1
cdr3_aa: CASSLVPGQGGEKLFF

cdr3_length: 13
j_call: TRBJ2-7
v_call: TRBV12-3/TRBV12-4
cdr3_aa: CASSLTASYEQYF

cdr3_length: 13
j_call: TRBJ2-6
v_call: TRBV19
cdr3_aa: CASSFLGANVLTF

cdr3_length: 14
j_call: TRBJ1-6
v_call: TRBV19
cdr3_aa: CASSTTGANSPLHF

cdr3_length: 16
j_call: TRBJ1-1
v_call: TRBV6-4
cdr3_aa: CASSCWFVRWATEAFF

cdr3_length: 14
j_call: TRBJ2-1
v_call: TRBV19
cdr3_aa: CASSMSSAGREQFF

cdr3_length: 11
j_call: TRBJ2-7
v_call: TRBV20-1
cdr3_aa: CSASEGYEQYF